Below, one T cell receptor (beta chain) is given with its context. What it recognizes is unknown. This entry is derived from a study of identical twins. Study conclusions and caveats: Fewer insertions marked abundant cord blood beta clonotypes; young adult naive trended weakly, memory not at all. Analyses of zero insertions could, in part, be confounded by invariant MAIT and iNKT cells.

A template switching step contributed a universal primer site, while unique molecular identifiers were present in the cDNA. MiXCR was run by TCRdb on the 5' RACE reads, yielding one entry per CDR3 protein. The profile shows a few hundred thousand distinct CDR3 sequences, 10% to 15% of them singletons. A further study also used this sample, focusing on yellow fever vaccine responses in identical twins.

Sample: memory (CD45RO+) T cells sorted from blood. This clonotype originated in a woman aged 18-29 years in good health.

This CDR3 is CASSRQGPTYEQYF. As DNA, the CDR3 is TGTGCCAGCAGCAGACAGGGCCCCACCTACGAGCAGTACTTC. This rearrangement joins TRBV7-2 to TRBJ2-7; 7 bases map to TRBD1. The junction had 6 bases not matched to a gene; V was cut back by 5 bases and J by 2 bases. Germline assignment: CDR1 SGHTA and CDR2 FQGNSA. CDR3 size: 14 residues.